The present T cell receptor (beta chain) was sequenced within a study of cytotoxic CD8 clonotypes in ibrutinib-treated CLL. Trimming removed 2 bases from V and 0 bases from J; junction bases left unmatched: 11. The CDR3 loop spans 18 amino acids. Germline lookup yields CDR1 SGHVS and CDR2 FQNEAQ. The table came from immunoSEQ multiplex PCR; TCRdb's copy has only in-frame clones and leaves some out. The sample holds 130,000 or so clones, 80% to 85% seen once. From cryopreserved PBMCs came roughly 2 micrograms of genomic DNA used for TCR beta libraries. The chain carries TRBV7-8 and TRBJ2-7, with 9 bases matching TRBD2. The sequencing used PBMCs, collected after 24 months of ibrutinib treatment. This TCR was recovered from a human donor with chronic lymphocytic leukemia. The CDR3 region is CASSLRSGGPSSSYEQYF. The CDR3 DNA sequence: TGTGCCAGCAGCTTAAGGAGCGGGGGGCCCTCGAGCTCCTACGAGCAGTACTTC.